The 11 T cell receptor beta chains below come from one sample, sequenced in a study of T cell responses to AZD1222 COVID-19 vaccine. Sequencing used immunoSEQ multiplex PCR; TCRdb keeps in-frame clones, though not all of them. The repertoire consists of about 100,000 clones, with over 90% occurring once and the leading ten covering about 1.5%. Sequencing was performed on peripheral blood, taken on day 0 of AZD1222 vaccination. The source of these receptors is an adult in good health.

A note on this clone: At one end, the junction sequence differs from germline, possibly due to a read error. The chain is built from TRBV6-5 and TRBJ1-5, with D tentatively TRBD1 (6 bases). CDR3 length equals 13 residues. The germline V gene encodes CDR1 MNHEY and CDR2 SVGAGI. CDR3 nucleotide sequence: TGTGCCAGCAGTGACTCCGGGACACGATACCAGCATTTT. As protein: CASSDSGTRYQHF.

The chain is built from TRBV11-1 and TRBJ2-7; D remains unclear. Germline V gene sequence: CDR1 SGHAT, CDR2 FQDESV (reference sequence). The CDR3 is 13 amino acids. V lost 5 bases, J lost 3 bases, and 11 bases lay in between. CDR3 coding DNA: TGTGCCAGCAGCCAAGGACGGAACTACGAGCAGTACTTC. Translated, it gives CASSQGRNYEQYF.

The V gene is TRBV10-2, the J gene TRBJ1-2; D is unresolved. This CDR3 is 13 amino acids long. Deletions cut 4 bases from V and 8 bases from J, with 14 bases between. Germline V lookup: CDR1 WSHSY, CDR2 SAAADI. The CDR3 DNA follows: TGCGCCAGCAGTGTAGACTCGGCTGCGGGCTACACCTTC. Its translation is CASSVDSAAGYTF.

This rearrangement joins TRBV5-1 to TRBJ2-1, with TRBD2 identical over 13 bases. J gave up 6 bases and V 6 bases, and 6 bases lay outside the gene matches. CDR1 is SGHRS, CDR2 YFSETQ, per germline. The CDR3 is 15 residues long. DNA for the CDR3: TGCGCCAGCACCTTCGGACTAGCGGGGGCCAATGAGCAGTTCTTC. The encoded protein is CASTFGLAGANEQFF.

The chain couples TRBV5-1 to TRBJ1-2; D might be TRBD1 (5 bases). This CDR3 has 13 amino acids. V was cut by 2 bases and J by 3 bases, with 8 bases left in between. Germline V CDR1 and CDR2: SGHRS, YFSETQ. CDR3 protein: CASSFGADYGYTF. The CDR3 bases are TGCGCCAGCAGCTTTGGGGCGGACTATGGCTACACCTTC.

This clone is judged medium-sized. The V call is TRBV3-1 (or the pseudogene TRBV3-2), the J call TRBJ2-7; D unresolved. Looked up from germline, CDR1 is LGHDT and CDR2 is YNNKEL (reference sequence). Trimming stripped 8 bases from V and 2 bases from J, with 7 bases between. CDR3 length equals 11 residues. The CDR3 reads CASQGPYEQYF. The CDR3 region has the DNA TGTGCCAGCCAAGGGCCCTACGAGCAGTACTTC.

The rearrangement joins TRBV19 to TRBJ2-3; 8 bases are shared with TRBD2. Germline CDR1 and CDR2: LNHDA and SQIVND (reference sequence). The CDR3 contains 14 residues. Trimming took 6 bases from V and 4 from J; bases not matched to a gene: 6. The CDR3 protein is CASSGRAISDTQYF. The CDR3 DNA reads TGTGCCAGTAGCGGGAGGGCCATCTCAGATACGCAGTATTTT.

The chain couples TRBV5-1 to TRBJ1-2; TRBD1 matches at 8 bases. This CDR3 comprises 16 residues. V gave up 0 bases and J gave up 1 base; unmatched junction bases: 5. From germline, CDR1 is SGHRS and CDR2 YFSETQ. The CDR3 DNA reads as TGCGCCAGCAGCTTGGGGCAGGGGGCTGTTAACTATGGCTACACCTTC. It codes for CASSLGQGAVNYGYTF.

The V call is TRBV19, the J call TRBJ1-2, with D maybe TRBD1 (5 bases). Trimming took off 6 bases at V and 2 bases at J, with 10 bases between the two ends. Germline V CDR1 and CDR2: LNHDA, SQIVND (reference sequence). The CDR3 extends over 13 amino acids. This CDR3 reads CASRFGGNYGYTF. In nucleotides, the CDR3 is TGTGCCAGTAGGTTCGGGGGAAACTATGGCTACACCTTC.

The CDR3 loop reads CASGDSNQPQHF. The CDR3 bases are TGTGCCAGCGGGGACAGCAATCAGCCCCAGCATTTT. The V and J genes are TRBV6-5 and TRBJ1-5; weak D call: TRBD1 (5 bases). This CDR3 has 12 amino acids. Germline CDR1 and CDR2: MNHEY and SVGAGI. Between the trimmed V and J ends, which lost 8 bases and 1 base, there was a span of 6 bases.

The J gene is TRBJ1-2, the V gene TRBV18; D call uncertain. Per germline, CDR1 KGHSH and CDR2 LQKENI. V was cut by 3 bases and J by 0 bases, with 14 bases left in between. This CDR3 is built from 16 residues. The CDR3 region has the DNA TGTGCCAGCTCACCTACCGGTGGGGAAACTAACTATGGCTACACCTTC. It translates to CASSPTGGETNYGYTF.